This TCR beta chain was identified in a study of blood T cell repertoires in COVID-19. CDR1 is MGHDK, CDR2 SYGVNS, per germline. Trimming removed 5 bases from V and 4 bases from J; junction bases left unmatched: 7. CDR3 length: 15 residues. Only in-frame clones appear in the TCRdb table, and some are missing; sequencing was by immunoSEQ multiplex PCR. The repertoire holds roughly 300,000 clones, with around 85% as singletons. Seattle patients were enrolled while actively infected and followed longitudinally. The rearrangement uses TRBV25-1 and TRBJ2-4; 8 bases are a match to TRBD2. Material: peripheral blood. This clonotype was obtained from a human donor with COVID-19, enrolled during active disease. The donor label of this sample is uncertain. In DNA form, the CDR3 reads TGTGCCAGCAGTCTCACCCAGCGGGAGAAAAACATTCAGTACTTC. Protein sequence: CASSLTQREKNIQYF.